This T cell receptor beta chain was sequenced during a study of cytomegalovirus exposure and HLA in healthy donors. Findings and caveats of the study: Despite most TCR sequences being rare, some public TCRs occurred in many donors.

Germline V gene lookup returns CDR1 LGHNA and CDR2 YSLEER. This CDR3 region has 17 residues. V shed 2 bases and J 3 bases; nucleotides not matched to a gene: 11. Of note for this clone: The antigen is undetermined.

In the PCR, 60 Vbeta and 13 Jbeta primers were used. TCRdb's copy holds only in-frame clones and misses some; the assay was immunoSEQ multiplex PCR. The table shows 130,000 to 150,000 clones, with roughly 70% occurring only once. Sample: PBMCs. This sequence was found in a man between 18 and 29 years old in good health and CMV-seropositive. The V gene is TRBV4-3, the J gene TRBJ2-7, with TRBD2 identical over 9 bases. CDR3 protein: CASSQTPPGLAIYEQYF. The CDR3 DNA reads TGCGCCAGCAGCCAAACCCCTCCGGGACTAGCTATCTACGAGCAGTACTTC.